This T cell receptor (beta chain) appears in the sequencing data of a study of CD8 T cells in Susac syndrome. Roughly 0.45 to 1 ug RNA was reverse transcribed with random hexamers. Across 54 Vbeta and 13 Jbeta, immunoSEQ multiplex PCR amplified TCR beta CDR3. TCRdb redid the calling of the immunoSEQ multiplex PCR reads with MiXCR, one entry per CDR3 protein. The data contain 160,000 or so distinct CDR3 sequences, nearly 97% of them singletons. As regards this clonotype: Germline and junction disagree at one end, which may indicate a read error.

In germline, CDR1 is SSHAT, CDR2 FNYEAQ (reference sequence). CDR3 length: 13 amino acids. V and J are TRBV7-7 and TRBJ2-5; possibly TRBD2 for D (6 bases). The origin of this receptor is a human donor with multiple sclerosis. Sequenced sample: CD8+ T cells from PBMCs. CDR3 coding DNA: TGTGCTAGCAGTGGGGGGACTGCAGAGACCCAGTACTTC. Amino acids: CASSGGTAETQYF.